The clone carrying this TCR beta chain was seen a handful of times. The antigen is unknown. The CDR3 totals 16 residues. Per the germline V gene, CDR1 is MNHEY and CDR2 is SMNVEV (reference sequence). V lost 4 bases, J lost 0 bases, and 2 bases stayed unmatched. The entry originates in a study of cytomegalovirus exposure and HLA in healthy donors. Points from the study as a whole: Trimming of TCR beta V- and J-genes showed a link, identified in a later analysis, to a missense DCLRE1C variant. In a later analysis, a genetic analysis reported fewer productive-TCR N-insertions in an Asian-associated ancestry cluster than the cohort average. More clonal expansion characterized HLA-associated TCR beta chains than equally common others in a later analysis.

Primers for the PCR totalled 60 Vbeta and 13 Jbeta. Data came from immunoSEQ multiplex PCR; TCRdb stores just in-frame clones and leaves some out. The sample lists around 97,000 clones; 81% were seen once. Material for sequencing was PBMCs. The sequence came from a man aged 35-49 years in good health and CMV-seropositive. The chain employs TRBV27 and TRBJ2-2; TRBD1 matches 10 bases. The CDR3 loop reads CASSSGQGSNTGELFF. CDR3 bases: TGTGCCAGCAGTTCGGGACAGGGGTCGAACACCGGGGAGCTGTTTTTT.